The sample holds one count of the clone carrying this T cell receptor beta chain. This sample also contains other DNA sequences that code for the same CDR3. These data come from a study of shared clonotypes between healthy human individuals. Only in-frame clones appear in the TCRdb table, and some are missing; sequencing was by immunoSEQ multiplex PCR. The repertoire holds a few million clones, with around 95% as singletons. The sample taken for sequencing was naive CD4+ T cells sorted from blood. The subset: CD45RA+ positively selected. The TCR comes from a man between 18 and 35 years old in good health.

CDR3 bases: TGTGCCTGGAGTCGCGGCTACGAGCAGTACTTC. Protein: CAWSRGYEQYF. The V and J genes are TRBV30 and TRBJ2-7; D call uncertain. The CDR3 has 11 amino acids. The V gene lost 2 bases and the J gene lost 3 bases, with 5 bases spanning the gap. Germline-derived CDR1 and CDR2 are GTSNPN and SVGIG (reference sequence).